This T cell receptor (beta chain) was profiled in a study of T cells after yellow fever vaccination. The overall study: SMART-Seq v4 Ultra Low Input prepared the low-cell-number fractions.

On this clonotype itself: Its antigen is not known.

Trimming took 6 bases from V and 0 from J, leaving 5 bases between them. The V gene's germline CDR1 is MNHEY and CDR2 SMNVEV (reference sequence). The CDR3 is made up of 12 amino acids. Researchers made TCR cDNA using 5'RACE template switching, and this step added a universal primer site and UMIs. TCRdb fed the 5' RACE reads into MiXCR, producing one record per CDR3 protein. Among hundreds of thousands of distinct CDR3 sequences listed, around 4.9% were seen once. Overall study findings and caveats: Some clonotypes, a small share, were shared between CD4 and CD8 compartments. The study re-detected most primary-vaccination clones after the booster (roughly 96% CD4, 88% CD8).

The chain carries TRBV27 and TRBJ1-1; D remains unclear. Sequenced material: CD4+ T cells sorted from PBMCs, taken on the day of the yellow fever booster vaccination. This clonotype was obtained from a man between 18 and 29 years old who received the YFV17D yellow fever vaccine. The DNA for the CDR3 is TGTGCCAGCAGGGATATGAACACTGAAGCTTTCTTT. Its translation: CASRDMNTEAFF.